This T cell receptor beta chain comes out of a study of blood T cell repertoires in COVID-19. In the study overall: Sources were T cells, B-cell-depleted T cells, or PBMCs; the material itself was cDNA or gDNA.

Profiled with immunoSEQ multiplex PCR; TCRdb holds only in-frame clones, not every one. This sample has under 95,000 clones; 70% to 85% occur once, and the top ten carry approximately 26%. The table lists this clone with a few counts. The CDR3 sequence is 16 residues long. Germline trimming cut 4 bases from V and 6 bases from J; bases unmatched to any gene: 10. Germline loops: CDR1 SGHRS, CDR2 YFSETQ. The chain has TRBV5-1 and TRBJ2-7; 13 bases map to TRBD2. The sequenced sample was peripheral blood. This receptor was taken from a man between 60 and 75 years old with active or convalescent COVID-19. The CDR3 DNA reads as TGCGCCAGCAGCCAATATCCCGGACTAGCGGGGGTCGAGCAGTACTTC. It yields the protein CASSQYPGLAGVEQYF.